This section outlines one T cell receptor (beta chain) sequence together with its context. This clone's antigen is unknown. Base quality data are lacking; no much larger clone is found one base away. The data are from a study of beta chain features in type 1 diabetes (dated by TCRdb to the late 2010s). For the study in its entirety: Mean age, gender distribution, total cell number and subset yield were not different between patients and healthy donors. Whereas all 30 or so donors provided naive and central memory subsets, regulatory and stem cell-like memory subsets were isolated from just 8 patients and about 8 healthy donors. In the study, recently diagnosed type 1 diabetes patients and matched healthy donors were compared on the TCRB repertoires of their sorted circulating CD4+ T cell subsets. Across all samples, roughly 110,000,000 sorted cells were examined, and cell number per subset correlated strongly with RNA yield.

General conclusions and limits of the study: Type 1 diabetes patients showed a moderate but significant shortening of TCRB CDR3 length in all four CD4+ subsets. The naive, central memory and regulatory TCRB repertoires appeared to resemble one another more closely among patients than among healthy donors. PCR might favor shorter templates, but patient and control samples were amplified and corrected together, so any skew would affect both groups equally. Because cDNA rather than genomic DNA was sequenced, highly expressing activated cells could have been over-represented, although no difference in activation and CD3 levels was found between groups. At VDJ recombination sites, type 1 diabetes patients had fewer insertions and more deleted nucleotides, which implies abnormalities in thymic rearrangement. Because the HLA sub-analyses included only small numbers of individuals, any influence of HLA type on TCRB rearrangement was left unresolved.

The High Capacity cDNA Reverse Transcription Kit was used to reverse transcribe all of the isolated RNA, meaning that expressed TCRB transcripts were what got sequenced. Naive, central memory and regulatory T cell samples underwent deep immunoSEQ sequencing, averaging about 3.57 million total reads per sample. Sorted cells were lysed in RLT buffer, and RNA was extracted using DNase-treated RNeasy Micro or Mini kits according to cell number. Each cell subset was processed on its own to prevent cross-contamination, while patient and healthy donor samples were processed together. The immunoSEQ multiplex PCR was used to amplify TCRB sequences from cDNA, yielding 87-bp fragments that span the CDR3 region. Sequencing of the amplicons was done on the Illumina HiSeq platform. Processing in the source paper ran as follows. PCR bias was computationally corrected using synthetic template baselines, reads within Hamming distance 2 were collapsed, and singletons that could not be merged were discarded. Reads were aligned against IMGT so that V, D and J genes, CDR3 length and insertions or deletions at six rearrangement sites could be assigned. Within each subset, clonotype counts were normalized to sorted cell number, and only after that were true diversity and Gini coefficients computed with the tcR R package. The overlap coefficient, calculated on TCRB nucleotide sequences, was used to measure repertoire sharing. Out-of-frame TCRB sequences from naive cells were analyzed as a proxy for the pre-selection repertoire. The table was pulled from immuneACCESS by TCRdb, which kept in-frame rearrangements only. Such tables lose some clones; where checked, under half of the loss comes from unresolved V genes, and the rest has no known cause. For V, J and clone size, that table is used; D and trimming come from the DNA. In all, the sample holds about 650,000 clones, and 9.5% to 15% of those were seen once. Approximately 0.11% of the sample belongs to the ten largest clones.

As encoded in the germline V gene, CDR1 is MNHEY while CDR2 is SVGAGI. The CDR3 numbers 15 residues from cysteine through phenylalanine. Only the CDR3 DNA is retained, 45 bases long and in frame from the first base. Trimming costs V 0 bases and J 2 bases, and their ends lie 10 bases apart. Each donor gave one peripheral blood draw, averaging roughly 100 mL, which was collected into heparinised tubes. A BD FACSAria II and a panel including CD45RO, CCR7, CD25, CD127, CD95 and CD27 were used to sort naive, central memory, regulatory and stem cell-like memory CD4+ T cells. All sorted populations exceeded 98% purity. PBMCs were isolated immediately by Lymphoprep density gradient centrifugation and stained directly without culture. So that batch effects would be minimized, each experiment stained and sorted samples in pairs, pairing one healthy donor with one patient.

This clonotype was obtained from a man in his thirties or forties with type 1 diabetes. Sequencing input: naive CD4+ T cells from blood. The meaning of the sample's cell subset or site label: true naive CD4+ T cells. The chain uses TRBV6-5 and TRBJ1-2; the best D guess is TRBD1, with 5 bases matching. The sequence in DNA is TGTGCCAGCAGTTACTCGGCAGGGTACAACTATGGCTACACCTTC. Protein translation: CASSYSAGYNYGYTF.